This T cell receptor beta chain was documented in a study of blood T cell repertoires in COVID-19. TCRdb keeps only in-frame clones here, not all; method: immunoSEQ multiplex PCR. The table has 390,000 or so clones, 90% seen once. This TCR came from a man younger than 35 with active or convalescent COVID-19. Source material: peripheral blood.

In DNA, the CDR3 is TGTGCCAGCAGAGAGGGACAGGGGAATTCACCCCTCCACTTT. This encodes CASREGQGNSPLHF. This chain uses TRBV6-5 with TRBJ1-6; 10 nucleotides agree with TRBD1. This CDR3 is built from 14 residues. Germline CDR1 MNHEY, CDR2 SVGAGI. J lost 7 bases, V lost 6 bases, and 3 bases had no gene match.